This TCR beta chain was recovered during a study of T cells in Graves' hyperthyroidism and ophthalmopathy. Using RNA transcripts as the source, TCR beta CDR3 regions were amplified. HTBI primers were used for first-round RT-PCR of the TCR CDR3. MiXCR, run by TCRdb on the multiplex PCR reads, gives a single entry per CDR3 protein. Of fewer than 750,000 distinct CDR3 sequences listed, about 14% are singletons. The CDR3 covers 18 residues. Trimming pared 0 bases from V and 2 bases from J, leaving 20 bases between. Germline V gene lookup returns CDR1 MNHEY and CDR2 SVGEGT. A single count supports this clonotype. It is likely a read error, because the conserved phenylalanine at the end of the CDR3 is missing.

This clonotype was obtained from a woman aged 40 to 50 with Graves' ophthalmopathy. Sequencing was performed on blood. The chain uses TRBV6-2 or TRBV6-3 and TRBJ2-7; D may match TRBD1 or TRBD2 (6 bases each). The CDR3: CASSYSQPQGRRAYEQYS. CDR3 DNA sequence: TGTGCCAGCAGTTACTCCCAACCGCAGGGGAGGAGGGCCTACGAGCAGTACTCC.